This T cell receptor beta chain was found in a study of blood T cell repertoires in COVID-19. Study-wide background: The study drew acute and convalescent COVID-19 samples from the United States, Italy and Spain. Sources were T cells, B-cell-depleted T cells, or PBMCs; the material itself was cDNA or gDNA.

Germline assignment: CDR1 SNHLY and CDR2 FYNNEI. The CDR3 length is 14 residues. The J segment lost 1 base and the V segment lost 3 bases, leaving 0 bases of the junction unmatched. Original handling: For nucleated cells, counts were estimated from reference gene primer amplification. TCRdb's table, derived via immunoSEQ multiplex PCR, lists solely in-frame clones and lacks some. The DNA gave D and trimming, while V, J and clone size come from that table. The sample yields around 130,000 clones, roughly four fifths seen once. This sequence joins TRBV2 and TRBJ1-1; 9 bases line up with TRBD1. The source is a human donor in a cohort sampled during active COVID-19. The sequenced material came from peripheral blood. DNA for the CDR3: TGTGCCAGCAGTGAGGGACAGGGGAACACTGAAGCTTTCTTT. Translating gives CASSEGQGNTEAFF.